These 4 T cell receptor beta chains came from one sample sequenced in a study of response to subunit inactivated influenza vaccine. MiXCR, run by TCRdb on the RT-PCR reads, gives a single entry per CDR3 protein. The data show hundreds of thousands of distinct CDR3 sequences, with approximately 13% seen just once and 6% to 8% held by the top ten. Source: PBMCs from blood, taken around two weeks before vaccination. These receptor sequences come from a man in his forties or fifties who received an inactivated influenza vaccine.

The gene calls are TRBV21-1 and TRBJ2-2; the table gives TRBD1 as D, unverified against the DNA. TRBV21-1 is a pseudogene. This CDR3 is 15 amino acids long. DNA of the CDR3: TGTGCCAACGATGACTGGTACAGGGTCACCGGGGAGCTGTTTTTT. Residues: CANDDWYRVTGELFF.

CDR3 nucleotides: TGTGCCACCAGCAGACGGCGGGAGGCCAACAATGAGCAGTTCTTC. Its protein is CATSRRREANNEQFF. This rearrangement joins TRBV15 to TRBJ2-1, with 8 bases that match TRBD2. The germline V gene encodes CDR1 LNHNV and CDR2 YYDKDF (reference sequence). Losses at the gene ends were 2 bases for V and 5 bases for J; bases not matched to a gene: 5. CDR3 length equals 15 residues.

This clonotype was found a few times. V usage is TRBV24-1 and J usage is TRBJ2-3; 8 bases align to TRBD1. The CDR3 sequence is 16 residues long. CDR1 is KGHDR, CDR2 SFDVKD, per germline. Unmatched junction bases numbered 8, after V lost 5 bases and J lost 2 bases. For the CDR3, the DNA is TGTGCCACCAGTGCTTTCGGACAGGGAAACACAGATACGCAGTATTTT. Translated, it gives CATSAFGQGNTDTQYF.

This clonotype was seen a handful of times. The CDR3 region is CSAQPGGPDTQYF. CDR3 nucleotide sequence: TGCAGTGCTCAACCGGGAGGGCCGGATACGCAGTATTTT. The gene calls are TRBV20-1 and TRBJ2-3, with TRBD2 matching 8 bases. The germline CDR1 and CDR2 sequences are DFQATT and SNEGSKA (reference sequence). This CDR3 region has 13 residues. With 5 bases clipped from V and 6 bases from J, the junction kept 7 bases outside the gene matches.